This TCR beta chain was obtained from a study of human T cells and chemical hapten exposure. Study-wide background: For sensitization, 2% DPC was applied to a roughly 2 cm by roughly 2 cm patch of upper inner arm skin.

This sample's time point: patch test 1, 2 weeks after DPC sensitization. The sample's treatment: therapeutic diphenylcyclopropenone sensitization with weekly scalp DPC. Via MiXCR, TCRdb re-called the RACE reads, giving one row per CDR3 protein. The table records around 300,000 distinct CDR3 sequences, about 7% of them present only once. Trimming removed 7 bases from V and 6 bases from J, with 14 bases in between. CDR1 is MNHNS and CDR2 is SASEGT in the germline V gene. The CDR3 contains 13 residues. Study conclusions and caveats: Because they had alopecia, donors may respond immunologically unlike healthy people.

Notes on this clonotype: The antigen remains unidentified.

This receptor was identified in a woman between 18 and 29 years old with alopecia areata. Some clones in this sample may be carry-over from other donors' samples. V gene TRBV6-1 combines with J gene TRBJ2-3; TRBD2 might be the D (5 bases). Sequenced material: whole blood, taken in connection with sensitization to the hapten diphenylcyclopropenone (DPC). CDR3 nucleotides: TGTGCCAGCAAACGGGGAGTGCGGGATACGCAGTATTTT. Translating gives CASKRGVRDTQYF.